The source of this T cell receptor beta chain is a study of cytomegalovirus exposure and HLA in healthy donors. Notes on this clone: Antigen unknown.

Libraries were prepared by immunoSEQ multiplex PCR; TCRdb keeps only in-frame clonotypes and omits some of them. The sample lists some 85,000 clones, 95% to 97% occurring once. The approximately 120-subject validation cohort, separate from the approximately 630-subject first cohort, included the donors. Looked up from germline, CDR1 is LNHDA and CDR2 is SQIVND (reference sequence). This CDR3 contains 15 residues. Trimming removed 3 bases from V and 0 bases from J, with 12 bases in between. Study-wide points: Most TCR sequences were rare, but some public TCRs occurred in many donors. In vitro work confirmed that a few CMV-associated chains recognize CMV antigens.

This clonotype originated in a woman aged 18-29 years in good health and CMV-seronegative. The J gene is TRBJ2-7, the V gene TRBV19; no definite D call. The specimen sequenced was PBMCs. The CDR3 DNA reads as TGTGCCAGTAGTATTGGGTTGAGGAGCTCCTACGAGCAGTACTTC. The encoded protein is CASSIGLRSSYEQYF.